This TCR beta chain is from a study of molecular identifiers for immune sequencing clone quantification. V lost 6 bases and J 0 bases, leaving 8 bases between the germline ends. The CDR3 sequence is 14 residues long. The V gene's germline CDR1 is KGHDR and CDR2 SFDVKD. Preparation methods for the bulk TCR libraries were those previously described, with listed TCR primers. TCRdb re-called the PCR reads with MiXCR, one entry per CDR3 protein. The table includes approximately 550,000 distinct CDR3 sequences, about a fifth detected once. The table lists this clonotype with many counts. The rearrangement joins TRBV24-1 to TRBJ2-1, with a tentative D call TRBD2 (6 bases). Source material: naive CD8+ T cells from blood, with Jurkat cell RNA spiked in. The subset: FACS-sorted CD8+CD4-CCR7+CD45RA+ naive T cells. This receptor was taken from a human donor in good health. Some libraries in this study had Jurkat cell RNA spiked in. CDR3 sequence (DNA): TGTGCCACCAGTCACGGGAGCTCCTACAATGAGCAGTTCTTC. The encoded protein is CATSHGSSYNEQFF.